The 2 T cell receptor beta chains below all came from one sample that was sequenced in a study of blood T cell repertoires in COVID-19. The table came from immunoSEQ multiplex PCR; TCRdb's copy has only in-frame clones and leaves some out. Counted here are about 43,000 clones, 80% to 90% occurring once; the ten biggest clones make up about 8.6%. Sequencing was done on a sample of peripheral blood. These receptors were taken from a man between 60 and 70 years old with active COVID-19.

The rearrangement joins TRBV19 to TRBJ2-7; D gene uncertain. The length of the CDR3 is 14 residues. Germline CDR1 and CDR2: LNHDA and SQIVND (reference sequence). Trimming removed 7 bases from V and 2 bases from J, with 15 bases in between. The chain's CDR3 is CASIKPQRPYEQYF. The CDR3 region has the DNA TGTGCCAGTATCAAGCCCCAGCGCCCCTACGAGCAGTACTTC.

A word on this clone: The junction does not match germline at one end; this may be a read error. Other nucleotide sequences in the sample specify the same CDR3. The V call is TRBV10-3, the J call TRBJ2-7; maybe TRBD2 (5 bases). This CDR3 contains 15 residues. The germline V gene has CDR1 ENHRY and CDR2 SYGVKD. The CDR3 nucleotides are TGTGCCATCAGTGTAGTGCGGAGCGGCTCCTACGAGCAATACTTC. Amino acid sequence: CAISVVRSGSYEQYF.